This T cell receptor (beta chain) emerged from a study of shared clonotypes between healthy human individuals. Overall study context: CD4 naive cells filled three plates per donor, CD4 memory three, CD8 naive two and CD8 memory one.

A few counts support this clone. In the authors' methods: Filtering differed for immunoSEQ, which gave only junction sequences without quality scores. Some clones are missing from TCRdb's copy, which holds only in-frame ones; the method was immunoSEQ multiplex PCR. The V and J calls and clone size are taken from that table; D and trimming were inferred from the DNA. The repertoire has around 200,000 clones, over 50% of them found once; the top ten carry 10%. Trimming shortened V by 4 bases and J by 5 bases, and 18 bases separated the two germline ends. The germline V gene has CDR1 PRHDT and CDR2 FYEKMQ (reference sequence). The CDR3 has 16 residues.

This chain connects TRBV13 to TRBJ2-1; D possibly corresponds to TRBD1 (6 bases). Sequencing used memory CD4+ T cells sorted from blood. Subset meaning: CD45RA-negative fraction. The receptor comes from a man aged 30 to 39 in good health. The CDR3 DNA sequence: TGTGCCAGCAGCTCGCCCCCCACAGGGATCGACAATGAGCAGTTCTTC. As protein: CASSSPPTGIDNEQFF.